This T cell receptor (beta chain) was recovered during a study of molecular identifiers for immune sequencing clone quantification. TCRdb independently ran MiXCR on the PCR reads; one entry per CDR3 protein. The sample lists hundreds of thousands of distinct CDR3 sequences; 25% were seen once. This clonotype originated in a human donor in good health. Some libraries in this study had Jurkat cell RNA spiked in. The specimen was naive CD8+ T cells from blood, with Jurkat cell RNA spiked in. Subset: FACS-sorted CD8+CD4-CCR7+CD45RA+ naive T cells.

In DNA, the CDR3 is TGCGCCAGCAGCCACCACACTGCGGGGGGAGAGCAGTACTTC. This gives the protein CASSHHTAGGEQYF. The chain carries TRBV4-1 and TRBJ2-7, with 8 bases that match TRBD2. From germline, CDR1 is MGHRA and CDR2 YSYEKL. CDR3 length: 14 residues. V gave up 3 bases and J gave up 7 bases; unmatched junction bases: 8.